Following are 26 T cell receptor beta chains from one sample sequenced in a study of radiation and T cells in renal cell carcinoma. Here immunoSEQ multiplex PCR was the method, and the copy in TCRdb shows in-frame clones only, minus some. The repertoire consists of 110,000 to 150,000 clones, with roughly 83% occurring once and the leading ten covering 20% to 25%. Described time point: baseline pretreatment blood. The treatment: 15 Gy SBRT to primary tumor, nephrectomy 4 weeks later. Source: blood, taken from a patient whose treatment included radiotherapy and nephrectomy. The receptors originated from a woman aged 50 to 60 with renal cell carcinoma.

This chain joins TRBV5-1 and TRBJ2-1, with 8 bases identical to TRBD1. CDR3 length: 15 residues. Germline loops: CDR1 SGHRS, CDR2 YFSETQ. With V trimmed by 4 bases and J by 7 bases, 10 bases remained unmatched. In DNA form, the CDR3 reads TGCGCCAGCAGCGAGGGACAGGCCGGAGGGAATGAGCAGTTCTTC. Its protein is CASSEGQAGGNEQFF.

The CDR3 spells CASSEDRSPLHF. The CDR3 bases are TGTGCCAGCAGTGAAGATCGTTCACCCCTCCACTTT. The chain recombines TRBV6-1 with TRBJ1-6, with D hard to call. Between the trimmed V and J ends, which lost 1 base and 9 bases, there was a span of 4 bases. Germline lookup yields CDR1 MNHNS and CDR2 SASEGT. This CDR3 is built from 12 residues.

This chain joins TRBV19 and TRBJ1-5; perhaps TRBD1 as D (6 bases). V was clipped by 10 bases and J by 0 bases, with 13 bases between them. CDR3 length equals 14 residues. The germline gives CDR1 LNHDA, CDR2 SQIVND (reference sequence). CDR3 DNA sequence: TGTGCCATCCGGGGGCCTTATAGCAATCAGCCCCAGCATTTT. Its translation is CAIRGPYSNQPQHF. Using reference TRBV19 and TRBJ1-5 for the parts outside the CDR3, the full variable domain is DGGITQSPKYLFRKEGQNVTLSCEQNLNHDAMYWYRQDPGQGLRLIYYSQIVNDFQKGDIAEGYSVSREKKESFPLTVTSAQKNPTAFYLCAIRGPYSNQPQHFGDGTRLSIL.

For the CDR3, the DNA is TGTGCCAGCAGCCCAGGCGCTAGCGGGACCTACGAGCAGTACTTC. Amino acids: CASSPGASGTYEQYF. V and J are TRBV7-2 and TRBJ2-7; 9 bases map to TRBD2. This CDR3 comprises 15 residues. CDR1 and CDR2 from the germline V gene are SGHTA and FQGNSA. V lost 5 bases to trimming and J lost 2 bases; unmatched junction nucleotides: 7.

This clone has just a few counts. This chain's CDR3 is CASSQRGGYTF. Written as DNA, the CDR3 is TGCGCCAGCAGTCAACGGGGTGGCTACACCTTC. This chain uses TRBV23-1 with TRBJ1-2; D is unclear. TRBV23-1 is an ORF for which the function is uncertain. The CDR3 loop spans 11 amino acids. Trimming removed 2 bases at V and 7 bases at J, with 5 bases between.

The CDR3 bases are TGTGCCAGCTCCCAGGGGCAGGGGGCGGGAGCTTTCTTT. Translation: CASSQGQGAGAFF. This chain joins TRBV28 and TRBJ1-1; 8 bases fit TRBD1. The CDR3 is made up of 13 amino acids. V trimming: 8 bases; J trimming: 10 bases; junction bases outside the gene matches: 12. The V gene's germline CDR1 is MDHEN and CDR2 SYDVKM. The full variable domain, with the rest looked up from reference TRBV28 and TRBJ1-1, is DVKVTQSSRYLVKRTGEKVFLECVQDMDHENMFWYRQDPGLGLRLIYFSYDVKMKEKGDIPEGYSVSREKKERFSLILESASTNQTSMYLCASSQGQGAGAFFGQGTRLTVV.

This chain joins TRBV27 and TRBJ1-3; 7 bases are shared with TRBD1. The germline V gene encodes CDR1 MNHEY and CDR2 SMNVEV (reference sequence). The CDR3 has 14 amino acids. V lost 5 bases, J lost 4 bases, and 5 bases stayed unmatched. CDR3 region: CASSRTGGGNTIYF. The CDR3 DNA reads TGTGCCAGCAGTCGGACAGGTGGGGGAAACACCATATATTTT.

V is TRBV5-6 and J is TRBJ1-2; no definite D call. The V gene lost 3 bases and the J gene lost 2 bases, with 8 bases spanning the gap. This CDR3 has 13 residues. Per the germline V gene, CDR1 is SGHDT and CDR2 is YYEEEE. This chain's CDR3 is CASSSVSNYGYTF. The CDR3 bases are TGTGCCAGCAGCTCGGTCAGCAACTATGGCTACACCTTC.

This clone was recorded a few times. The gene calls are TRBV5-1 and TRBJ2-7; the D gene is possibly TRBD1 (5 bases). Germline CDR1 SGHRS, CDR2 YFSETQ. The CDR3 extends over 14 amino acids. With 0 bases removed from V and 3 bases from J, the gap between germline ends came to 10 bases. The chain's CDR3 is CASSLAQGRYEQYF. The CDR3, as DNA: TGCGCCAGCAGCTTGGCTCAGGGCCGCTACGAGCAGTACTTC. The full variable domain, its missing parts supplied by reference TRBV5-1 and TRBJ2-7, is KAGVTQTPRYLIKTRGQQVTLSCSPISGHRSVSWYQQTPGQGLQFLFEYFSETQRNKGNFPGRFSGRQFSNSRSEMNVSTLELGDSALYLCASSLAQGRYEQYFGPGTRLTVT.

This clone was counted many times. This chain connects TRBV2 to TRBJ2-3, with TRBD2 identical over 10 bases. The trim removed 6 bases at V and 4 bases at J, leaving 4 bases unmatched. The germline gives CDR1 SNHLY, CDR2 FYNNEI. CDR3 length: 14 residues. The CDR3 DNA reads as TGTGCCAGCAGCGCAGGACTAGCGGCAGATACGCAGTATTTT. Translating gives CASSAGLAADTQYF.

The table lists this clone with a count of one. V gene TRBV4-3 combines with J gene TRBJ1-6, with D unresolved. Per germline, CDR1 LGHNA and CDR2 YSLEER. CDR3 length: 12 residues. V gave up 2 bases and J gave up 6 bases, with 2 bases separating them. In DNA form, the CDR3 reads TGCGCCAGCAGCCAAAGTAATTCACCCCTCCACTTT. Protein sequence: CASSQSNSPLHF.

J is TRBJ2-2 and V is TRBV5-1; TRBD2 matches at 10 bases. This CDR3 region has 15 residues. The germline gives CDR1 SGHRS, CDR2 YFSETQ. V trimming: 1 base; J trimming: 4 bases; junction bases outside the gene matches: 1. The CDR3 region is CASSLRTSGTGELFF. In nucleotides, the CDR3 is TGCGCCAGCAGCTTGAGGACTAGCGGCACCGGGGAGCTGTTTTTT.

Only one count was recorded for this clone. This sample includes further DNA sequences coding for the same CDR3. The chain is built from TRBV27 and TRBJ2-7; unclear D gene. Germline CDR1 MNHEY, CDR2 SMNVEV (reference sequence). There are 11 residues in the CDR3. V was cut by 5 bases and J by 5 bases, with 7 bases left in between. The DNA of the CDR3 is TGTGCCAGCAGTCTTGGCCACGAGCAGTACTTC. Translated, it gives CASSLGHEQYF.

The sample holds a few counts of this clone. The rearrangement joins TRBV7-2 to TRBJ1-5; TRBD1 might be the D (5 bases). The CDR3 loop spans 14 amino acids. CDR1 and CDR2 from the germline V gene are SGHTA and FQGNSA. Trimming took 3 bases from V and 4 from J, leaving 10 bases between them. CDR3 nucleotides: TGTGCCAGCAGCTTGGGGGGAGGGAATCAGCCCCAGCATTTT. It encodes CASSLGGGNQPQHF. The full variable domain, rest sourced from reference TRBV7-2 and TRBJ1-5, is GAGVSQSPSNKVTEKGKDVELRCDPISGHTALYWYRQSLGQGLEFLIYFQGNSAPDKSGLPSDRFSAERTGGSVSTLTIQRTQQEDSAVYLCASSLGGGNQPQHFGDGTRLSIL.

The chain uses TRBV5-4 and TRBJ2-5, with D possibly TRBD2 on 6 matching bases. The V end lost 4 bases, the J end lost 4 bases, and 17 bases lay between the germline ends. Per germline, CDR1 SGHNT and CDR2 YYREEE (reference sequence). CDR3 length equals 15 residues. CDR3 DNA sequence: TGTGCCAGCAGCGTTGGACCCGGGGGAAGAGAGACCCAGTACTTC. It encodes CASSVGPGGRETQYF.

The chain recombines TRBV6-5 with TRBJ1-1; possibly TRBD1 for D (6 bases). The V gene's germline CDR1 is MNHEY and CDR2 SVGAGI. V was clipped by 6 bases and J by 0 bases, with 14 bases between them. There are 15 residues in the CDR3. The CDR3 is CASSYRQALNTEAFF. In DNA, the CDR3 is TGTGCCAGCAGCTATCGACAGGCCTTGAACACTGAAGCTTTCTTT.

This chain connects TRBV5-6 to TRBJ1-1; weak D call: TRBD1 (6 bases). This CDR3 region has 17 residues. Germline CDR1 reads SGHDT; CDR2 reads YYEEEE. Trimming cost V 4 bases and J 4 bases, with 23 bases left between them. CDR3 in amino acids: CASSLLSRGPGGTEAFF. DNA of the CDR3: TGTGCCAGCAGCCTGTTATCGCGGGGGCCGGGCGGCACTGAAGCTTTCTTT.

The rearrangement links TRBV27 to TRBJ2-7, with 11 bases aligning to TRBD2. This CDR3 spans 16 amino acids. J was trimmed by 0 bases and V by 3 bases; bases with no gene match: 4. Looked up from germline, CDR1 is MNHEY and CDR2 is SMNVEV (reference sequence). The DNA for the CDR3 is TGTGCCAGCAGTTTGGGGGGACTAGCGGACTCCTACGAGCAGTACTTC. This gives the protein CASSLGGLADSYEQYF.

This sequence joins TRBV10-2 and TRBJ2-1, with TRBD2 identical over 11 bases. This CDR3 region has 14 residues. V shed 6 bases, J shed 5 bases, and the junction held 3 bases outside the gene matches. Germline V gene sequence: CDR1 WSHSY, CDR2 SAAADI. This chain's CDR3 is CASSDSGGDNEQFF. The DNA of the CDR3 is TGCGCCAGCAGCGATAGCGGGGGGGACAATGAGCAGTTCTTC.

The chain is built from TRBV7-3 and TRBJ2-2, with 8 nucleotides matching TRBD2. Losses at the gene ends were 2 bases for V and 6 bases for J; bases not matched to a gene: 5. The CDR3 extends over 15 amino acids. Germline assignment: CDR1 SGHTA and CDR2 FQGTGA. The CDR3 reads CASSLPGGAAGELFF. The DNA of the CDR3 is TGTGCCAGCAGCTTACCGGGAGGGGCTGCCGGGGAGCTGTTTTTT.

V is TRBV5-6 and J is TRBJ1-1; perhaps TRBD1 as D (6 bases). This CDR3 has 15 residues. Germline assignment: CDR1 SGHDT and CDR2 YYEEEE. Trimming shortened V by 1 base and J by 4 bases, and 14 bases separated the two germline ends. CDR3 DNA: TGTGCCAGCAGCTTGAGTCCTGGCAGGGGCACTGAAGCTTTCTTT. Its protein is CASSLSPGRGTEAFF.

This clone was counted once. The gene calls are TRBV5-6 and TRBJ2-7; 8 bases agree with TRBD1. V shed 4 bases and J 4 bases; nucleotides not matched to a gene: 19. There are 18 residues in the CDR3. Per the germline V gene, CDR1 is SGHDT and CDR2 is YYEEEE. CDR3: CASSPGTGSSLRPYEQYF. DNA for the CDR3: TGTGCCAGCAGCCCCGGGACAGGCTCATCATTACGCCCTTACGAGCAGTACTTC.

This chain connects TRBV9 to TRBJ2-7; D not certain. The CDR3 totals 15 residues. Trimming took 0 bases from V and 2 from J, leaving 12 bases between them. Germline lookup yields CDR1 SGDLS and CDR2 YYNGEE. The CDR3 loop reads CASSVAQDITYEQYF. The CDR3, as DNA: TGTGCCAGCAGCGTAGCCCAAGACATCACCTACGAGCAGTACTTC.

The CDR3 region has the DNA TGTGCCAGCAGCCCAGGGACTTTAGATACGCAGTATTTT. Protein sequence: CASSPGTLDTQYF. The chain couples TRBV2 to TRBJ2-3; D may be TRBD2 (6 bases). The CDR3 runs to 13 residues. V was shortened by 6 bases and J by 5 bases, with 12 bases between the two germline ends. The germline V gene has CDR1 SNHLY and CDR2 FYNNEI.

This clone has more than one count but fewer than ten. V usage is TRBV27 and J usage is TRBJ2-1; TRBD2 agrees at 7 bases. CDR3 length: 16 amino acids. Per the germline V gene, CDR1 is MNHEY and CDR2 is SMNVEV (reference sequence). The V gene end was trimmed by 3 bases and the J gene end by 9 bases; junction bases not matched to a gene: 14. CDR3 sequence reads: CASSLRSRGGVGEQFF. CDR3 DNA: TGTGCCAGCAGTTTGCGTAGCCGGGGAGGGGTGGGTGAGCAGTTCTTC.

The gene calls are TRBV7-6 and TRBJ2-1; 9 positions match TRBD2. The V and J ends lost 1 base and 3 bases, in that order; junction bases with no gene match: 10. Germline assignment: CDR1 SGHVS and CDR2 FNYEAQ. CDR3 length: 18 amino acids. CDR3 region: CASSLDLASGKYYNEQFF. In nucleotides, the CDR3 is TGTGCCAGCAGCTTAGATCTCGCTAGCGGGAAGTACTACAATGAGCAGTTCTTC. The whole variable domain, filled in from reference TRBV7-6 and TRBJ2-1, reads GAGVSQSPRYKVTKRGQDVALRCDPISGHVSLYWYRQALGQGPEFLTYFNYEAQQDKSGLPNDRFSAERPEGSISTLTIQRTEQRDSAMYRCASSLDLASGKYYNEQFFGPGTRLTVL.